This T cell receptor beta chain was obtained from a study of OX40 agonist ivuxolimab in advanced cancers. Study context: Earlier treatment with anti-PD-1, anti-PD-L1 or anti-CTLA-4 was permitted, and approximately 38% had received some. The study, taken as a whole, reports: Mean expanded clone counts were higher in CD8+ than CD4+ T cells.

As for this clone: Its antigen is not identified.

TCRdb's table, derived via immunoSEQ multiplex PCR, lists solely in-frame clones and lacks some. The table records some 9,300 clones, about 63% of them present only once. This CDR3 has 16 residues. Deletions cut 0 bases from V and 0 bases from J, with 10 bases between. CDR1 LNHDA and CDR2 SQIVND come from the germline V gene (reference sequence). The source material was CD4+ or CD8+ T cells sorted from blood, sampled in a trial of the OX40 agonist ivuxolimab. V usage is TRBV19 and J usage is TRBJ2-3; D uncertain. This TCR derives from an adult with an advanced solid tumor such as melanoma, head and neck, liver or kidney cancer. The CDR3 spells CASSIDGSRSTDTQYF. The CDR3, as DNA: TGTGCCAGTAGTATAGATGGTAGCCGAAGCACAGATACGCAGTATTTT.